This TCR beta chain stems from a study of OX40 agonist ivuxolimab in advanced cancers. Study-wide findings and caveats: The study found that CD8+ T cells averaged more expanded clones than CD4+. In the 0.1 to 3.0 mg/kg range, CD4+ and CD8+ blood T cells had expanded clonally by week 6.

Anyone with autoimmune disease history or systemic immunosuppression was excluded. V trimming: 3 bases; J trimming: 5 bases; junction bases outside the gene matches: 18. CDR3 length: 19 amino acids. The germline CDR1 and CDR2 sequences are SEHNR and FQNEAQ (reference sequence). The protocol was immunoSEQ multiplex PCR, while the TCRdb copy is restricted to in-frame clones and leaves out a portion. Altogether roughly 15,000 clones are present, 65% to 90% being singletons, with the ten largest covering roughly 21%. A word on this clone: Its matching antigen is unknown.

The sequences come from CD4+ or CD8+ T cells sorted from blood, collected in a trial of the OX40 agonist ivuxolimab. This clonotype was obtained from an adult with an advanced solid tumor such as melanoma, head and neck, liver or kidney cancer. J is TRBJ2-3 and V is TRBV7-9, with 9 bases lining up with TRBD2. CDR3 region: CASSFPRSVAGAPGDTQYF. CDR3 coding DNA: TGTGCCAGCAGCTTCCCGAGATCAGTAGCGGGAGCTCCGGGAGATACGCAGTATTTT.